This T cell receptor beta chain was identified in a study of OX40 agonist ivuxolimab in advanced cancers. For the study at large: Dose-escalation cases comprised hepatocellular carcinoma, melanoma, renal cell or head and neck cancer. Study outcomes and limitations: The study found that CD8+ T cells averaged more expanded clones than CD4+.

On this clone itself: The antigen remains undetermined.

The data were produced by immunoSEQ multiplex PCR, yet TCRdb's version contains in-frame clones alone and is incomplete. The profile covers 80,000 to 85,000 clones, with around 84% appearing a single time and over 5% taken by the ten largest. Baseline was the first blood sampling point, followed by cycle 4 day 1 and cycle 7 day 1. The sample in question was CD4+ or CD8+ T cells sorted from blood, obtained in a trial of the OX40 agonist ivuxolimab. The sequence derives from an adult with an advanced solid tumor such as melanoma, head and neck, liver or kidney cancer.

CDR3 nucleotides: TGTGCCAGCAGTACAGGACTGGCGGAGGGGGAAAAACTGTTTTTT. Translated: CASSTGLAEGEKLFF. This sequence joins TRBV7-9 and TRBJ1-4; tentative D call: TRBD1 (5 bases). Trimming shortened V by 6 bases and J by 8 bases, and 19 bases separated the two germline ends. Germline V gene lookup returns CDR1 SEHNR and CDR2 FQNEAQ (reference sequence). This CDR3 is built from 15 residues.